This T cell receptor beta chain was captured in a study of OX40 agonist ivuxolimab in advanced cancers. TCRdb's copy holds only in-frame clones and misses some; the assay was immunoSEQ multiplex PCR. The sample lists about 85,000 clones, 65% to 90% seen once, with just under 2% in the top ten. This CDR3 region has 15 residues. Germline V gives CDR1 SGHDT, CDR2 YYEEEE. V was pared by 2 bases and J by 8 bases, with 19 bases between. Prior autoimmune disease or systemic immunosuppression barred patients. The rearrangement uses TRBV5-6 and TRBJ2-5, with D perhaps being TRBD1 or TRBD2 (5 bases each). The clonotype was recovered from an adult with an advanced solid tumor such as melanoma, head and neck, liver or kidney cancer. The specimen was CD4+ or CD8+ T cells sorted from blood, collected in a trial of the OX40 agonist ivuxolimab. In nucleotides, the CDR3 is TGTGCCAGCAGCTTAAGGCAGCCTGGGACCCCTACCCAGTACTTC. This translates into CASSLRQPGTPTQYF.